This TCR beta chain originates from a study of blood T cell repertoires in COVID-19 (dated by TCRdb to about 2020). Looking at the study overall: Collaborator samples came from the United States, Italy and Spain and covered acute and convalescent phases of COVID-19. The prospective study material was composed of cDNA or gDNA derived from T cells, B-cell-depleted T cells, or PBMCs. Subjects who had been exposed to COVID-19, were actively infected with it, or had recovered from it provided the deeply sampled blood TCRbeta repertoires that made up the dataset. The repertoires were released in a freely available public database intended as a resource for research on the immune response to SARS-CoV-2. The samples were drawn from the first 160 participants of the ongoing ImmuneRACE study and from 950 to 1,500 subjects provided by 6 global collaborators. Sample metadata almost always included a de-identified subject ID, COVID-19 status, age in years and sex. HLA class I and class II types, where available, came from metadata supplied by the sample provider rather than from assay-based typing.

TCRbeta CDR3 regions were amplified from genomic DNA using the immunoSEQ Assay, a bias-controlled multiplex PCR. Processing in the source paper ran as follows. Within the assay, amplification of reference gene primers was used to estimate how many nucleated cells each sample contained. To quantify the absolute abundance of each unique TCRbeta CDR3 rearrangement, sequence reads were collapsed and filtered. For each sample, productive Simpson clonality was calculated as the square root of Simpson's diversity index over productive rearrangements. As stored in TCRdb, this immuneACCESS dataset retains in-frame rearrangements with V and J assigned. A fraction of the clones does not appear; measured against another copy, unresolved V genes explain less than half of the discrepancy, and the remainder lacks a known reason. That table is the source of V, J and clone size, and D and trimming were worked out from the DNA. In this sample the table shows fewer than 700,000 clones, roughly nine tenths of which occur a single time. The ten most abundant clones make up around 7.8% of the sample.

Deletion took 8 bases off V and 5 bases off J, with a span of 12 bases between the germline ends. Reading from cysteine to phenylalanine, the CDR3 counts 12 amino acids. Just the 36-base CDR3 DNA is kept, in frame starting at base 1. From the germline V gene, CDR1 is MNHEY and CDR2 is SVGAGI. Only one count was recorded for this clone. Its antigen is not yet known. It has no much larger one-base neighbor in the sample; base qualities were not kept. One collaborating source in Seattle enrolled patients while the patients were actively infected and followed the patients over time throughout the course of disease. The collaborating institutions used their own protocols to collect whole blood in K2EDTA tubes. For TCRbeta analysis, collaborator samples were shipped as frozen whole blood, as isolated PBMCs, or as DNA extracted from either sample type. Study-wide findings and limitations: Clinical and demographic metadata were provided uncurated, with the amount varying by source and participant.

This receptor was taken from a woman in her fifties or sixties with COVID-19, enrolled during active disease. The sequence links TRBV6-5 to TRBJ1-2, with TRBD1 perhaps the D gene, on 5 matching bases. Sequencing was performed on peripheral blood. The CDR3 reads CASSGLLYGYTF. The sequenced DNA is TGTGCCAGCTCGGGACTCCTTTATGGCTACACCTTC.